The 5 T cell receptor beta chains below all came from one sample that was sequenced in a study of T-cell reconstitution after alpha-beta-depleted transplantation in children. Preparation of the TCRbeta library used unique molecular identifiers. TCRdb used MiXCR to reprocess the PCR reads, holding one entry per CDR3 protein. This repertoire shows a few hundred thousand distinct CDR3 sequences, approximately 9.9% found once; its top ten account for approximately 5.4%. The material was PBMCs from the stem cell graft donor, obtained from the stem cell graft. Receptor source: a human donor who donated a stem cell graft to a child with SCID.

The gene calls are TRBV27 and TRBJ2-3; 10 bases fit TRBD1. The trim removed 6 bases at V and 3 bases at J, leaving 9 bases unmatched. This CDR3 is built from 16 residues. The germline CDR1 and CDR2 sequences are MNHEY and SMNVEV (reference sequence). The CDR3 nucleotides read TGTGCCAGCAGCTCCGCGGGACAGGGGAGGACAGATACGCAGTATTTT. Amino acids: CASSSAGQGRTDTQYF.

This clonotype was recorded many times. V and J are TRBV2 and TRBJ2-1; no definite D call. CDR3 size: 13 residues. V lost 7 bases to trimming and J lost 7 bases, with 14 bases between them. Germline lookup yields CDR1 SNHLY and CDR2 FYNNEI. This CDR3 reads CASTPTRRNEQFF. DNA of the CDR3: TGTGCCAGCACCCCTACCAGGCGTAATGAGCAGTTCTTC.

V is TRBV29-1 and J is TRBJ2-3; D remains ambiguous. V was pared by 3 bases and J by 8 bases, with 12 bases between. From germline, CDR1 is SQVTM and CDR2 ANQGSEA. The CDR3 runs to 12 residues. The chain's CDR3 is CSVDTGRVTQYF. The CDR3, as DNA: TGCAGCGTTGACACCGGACGCGTTACGCAGTATTTT.

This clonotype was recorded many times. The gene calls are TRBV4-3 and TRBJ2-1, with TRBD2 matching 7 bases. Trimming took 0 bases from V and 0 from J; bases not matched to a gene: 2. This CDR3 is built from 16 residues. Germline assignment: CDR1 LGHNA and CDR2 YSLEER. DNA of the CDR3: TGCGCCAGCAGCCAAGAGTCGGGGGGCTCCTACAATGAGCAGTTCTTC. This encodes CASSQESGGSYNEQFF.

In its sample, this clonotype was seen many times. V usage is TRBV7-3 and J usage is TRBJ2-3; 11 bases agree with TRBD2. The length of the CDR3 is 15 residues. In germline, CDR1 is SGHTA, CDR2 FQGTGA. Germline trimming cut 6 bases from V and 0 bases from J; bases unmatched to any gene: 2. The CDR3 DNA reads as TGTGCCAGCAGTGTAGCGGGGGGGAGCACAGATACGCAGTATTTT. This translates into CASSVAGGSTDTQYF.